This T cell receptor beta chain came from a study of PD-L1 blockade in urothelial cancer. Here immunoSEQ multiplex PCR was the method, and the copy in TCRdb shows in-frame clones only, minus some. The sample comprises 50,000 to 55,000 clones, 70% to 80% of which are singletons, and about 3.6% rests with the top ten. This CDR3 is 15 amino acids long. Germline loops: CDR1 SGHDT, CDR2 YYEEEE. V lost 0 bases and J lost 3, with 7 bases in between. The sample in question was PBMCs, obtained around atezolizumab (anti-PD-L1) treatment. This clonotype was obtained from a man in his 70s with urothelial cancer. V is TRBV5-6 and J is TRBJ2-6, with D perhaps matching TRBD1 (6 bases). The CDR3 bases are TGTGCCAGCAGCTTGGTAGGGGGTGGGGCCAACGTCCTGACTTTC. This sequence encodes CASSLVGGGANVLTF. The variable domain in full, with the rest retrieved from reference TRBV5-6 and TRBJ2-6, is DAGVTQSPTHLIKTRGQQVTLRCSPKSGHDTVSWYQQALGQGPQFIFQYYEEEERQRGNFPDRFSGHQFPNYSSELNVNALLLGDSALYLCASSLVGGGANVLTFGAGSRLTVL.